Shown below are 32 T cell receptor beta chains from a single sample sequenced in a study of vaccination effects on CD4 cells after COVID-19. Profiling relied on immunoSEQ multiplex PCR, and the TCRdb table lists in-frame clones only, not all of them. The table records 40,000 to 55,000 clones, around 76% of them present only once. Culturing for nine to ten days preceded CD4+ T cell isolation. What these receptors recognize is not known. Sequencing was performed on CD4+ T cells from PBMCs cultured without peptide, taken before COVID-19 vaccination. The receptor set was obtained from a human donor who had a prior SARS-CoV-2 infection.

The rearrangement joins TRBV10-3 to TRBJ2-7; the D gene is possibly TRBD1 (6 bases). The CDR3 has 14 residues. Germline loops: CDR1 ENHRY, CDR2 SYGVKD. The V and J ends lost 6 bases and 0 bases respectively, with 12 bases between them. This CDR3 is CAIRTTGVSYEQYF. CDR3 DNA: TGTGCCATCAGGACGACAGGAGTCTCCTACGAGCAGTACTTC.

The chain combines TRBV5-1 with TRBJ2-7; D ambiguous. Germline assignment: CDR1 SGHRS and CDR2 YFSETQ. The CDR3 is 15 amino acids. The V end was cut by 0 bases, the J end by 0 bases, with 10 bases between. CDR3: CASSLGVLSSYEQYF. CDR3 nucleotide sequence: TGCGCCAGCAGCTTGGGGGTACTTAGCTCCTACGAGCAGTACTTC. Filled out from reference TRBV5-1 and TRBJ2-7, the complete variable domain reads KAGVTQTPRYLIKTRGQQVTLSCSPISGHRSVSWYQQTPGQGLQFLFEYFSETQRNKGNFPGRFSGRQFSNSRSEMNVSTLELGDSALYLCASSLGVLSSYEQYFGPGTRLTVT.

This clone was seen a few times. The chain carries TRBV6-5 and TRBJ1-3; D gene unclear. Germline V gene lookup returns CDR1 MNHEY and CDR2 SVGAGI. The CDR3 loop spans 13 amino acids. V was cut by 7 bases and J by 4 bases, with 11 bases left in between. The CDR3 nucleotides read TGTGCCAGCATCCCCCGAGGGGGAAACACCATATATTTT. Protein: CASIPRGGNTIYF.

This clone was found once. The V and J genes are TRBV9 and TRBJ1-4, with D tentatively TRBD1 (5 bases). Trimming shortened V by 4 bases and J by 3 bases, and 10 bases separated the two germline ends. Germline CDR1 and CDR2: SGDLS and YYNGEE. The CDR3 extends over 14 amino acids. The CDR3 sequence is CASSPTASNEKLFF. Written as DNA, the CDR3 is TGTGCCAGCAGCCCGACAGCGTCTAATGAAAAACTGTTTTTT.

This clone was recorded once. In DNA form, the CDR3 reads TGTGCCAGCAGTTCTACTCCGGCTATACCAGAGACCCAGTACTTC. This sequence encodes CASSSTPAIPETQYF. The chain has TRBV27 and TRBJ2-5; D unresolved. The CDR3 consists of 15 residues. The germline CDR1 and CDR2 sequences are MNHEY and SMNVEV (reference sequence). Trimming stripped 4 bases from V and 4 bases from J, with 16 bases between.

V is TRBV5-5 and J is TRBJ1-4; TRBD1 matches at 8 bases. The CDR3 runs to 15 residues. Trimming removed 1 base from V and 7 bases from J; junction bases left unmatched: 6. Germline values: CDR1 SGHKS, CDR2 YYEKEE (reference sequence). DNA for the CDR3: TGTGCCAGCAGCTTGTGGCAGGGGGCAAGTGAAAAACTGTTTTTT. Protein: CASSLWQGASEKLFF.

The V call is TRBV11-3, the J call TRBJ1-1; D is perhaps TRBD1 (5 bases). The V gene's germline CDR1 is SGHNT and CDR2 YENEEA. V shed 6 bases and J shed 2 bases, with 10 bases lying between them. The CDR3 totals 13 residues. CDR3 sequence reads: CASRWDRNTEAFF. The CDR3 nucleotides are TGTGCCAGCAGATGGGACCGAAACACTGAAGCTTTCTTT.

This chain joins TRBV19 and TRBJ1-1, with 9 bases lining up with TRBD1. The germline V gene encodes CDR1 LNHDA and CDR2 SQIVND (reference sequence). CDR3 length: 14 residues. V dropped 4 bases and J dropped 10; count of bases not matched to a gene: 10. CDR3 coding DNA: TGTGCCAGTAGTAAGACAGGGGGGGACCGTCGAGCTTTCTTT. Translated, it gives CASSKTGGDRRAFF. Supplemented by reference TRBV19 and TRBJ1-1, the full variable domain reads DGGITQSPKYLFRKEGQNVTLSCEQNLNHDAMYWYRQDPGQGLRLIYYSQIVNDFQKGDIAEGYSVSREKKESFPLTVTSAQKNPTAFYLCASSKTGGDRRAFFGQGTRLTVV.

The chain combines TRBV5-5 with TRBJ1-1, with TRBD1 matching 7 bases. Germline V gene lookup returns CDR1 SGHKS and CDR2 YYEKEE (reference sequence). V dropped 0 bases and J dropped 5; count of bases not matched to a gene: 7. The CDR3 extends over 15 amino acids. The CDR3 DNA sequence: TGTGCCAGCAGCTTGGTAGGCCAGGGGGTGACTGAAGCTTTCTTT. This codes for CASSLVGQGVTEAFF. Full variable domain (missing parts from reference TRBV5-5 and TRBJ1-1): DAGVTQSPTHLIKTRGQQVTLRCSPISGHKSVSWYQQVLGQGPQFIFQYYEKEERGRGNFPDRFSARQFPNYSSELNVNALLLGDSALYLCASSLVGQGVTEAFFGQGTRLTVV.

This clone was detected a few times. V gene TRBV19 combines with J gene TRBJ2-2; 8 nucleotides line up with TRBD2. Germline V CDR1 and CDR2: LNHDA, SQIVND (reference sequence). This CDR3 spans 16 amino acids. With 5 bases clipped from V and 5 bases from J, the junction kept 10 bases outside the gene matches. The CDR3 loop reads CASSVAGRANTGELFF. CDR3 bases: TGTGCCAGTAGTGTTGCCGGGAGGGCCAATACCGGGGAGCTGTTTTTT. The full variable domain, rest sourced from reference TRBV19 and TRBJ2-2, is DGGITQSPKYLFRKEGQNVTLSCEQNLNHDAMYWYRQDPGQGLRLIYYSQIVNDFQKGDIAEGYSVSREKKESFPLTVTSAQKNPTAFYLCASSVAGRANTGELFFGEGSRLTVL.

This sequence joins TRBV6-2 or TRBV6-3 and TRBJ1-6; tentative D call: TRBD1 (5 bases). In germline, CDR1 is MNHEY, CDR2 SVGEGT. V shed 4 bases and J shed 4 bases, with 14 bases lying between them. This CDR3 spans 16 amino acids. DNA for the CDR3: TGTGCCAGCAGTTGGTCAGGGCAATTTTATAATTCACCCCTCCACTTT. Its protein is CASSWSGQFYNSPLHF.

The chain is built from TRBV3-1 (or the pseudogene TRBV3-2) and TRBJ2-2; no firm D call. Germline-derived CDR1 and CDR2 are LGHDT and YNNKEL (reference sequence). V was cut by 0 bases and J by 6 bases, with 8 bases left in between. CDR3 length: 14 residues. Here the CDR3 DNA reads TGTGCCAGCAGCCAAGATCCCGTTCCCGGGGAGCTGTTTTTT. It yields the protein CASSQDPVPGELFF.

The chain uses TRBV6-1 and TRBJ1-5, with 8 bases lining up with TRBD1. CDR3 length: 17 residues. CDR1 is MNHNS, CDR2 SASEGT, per germline. After removal of 2 bases from V and 7 bases from J, the junction contained 13 bases not matched to a gene. CDR3 sequence reads: CASSERAQGAGEQPQHF. In DNA form, the CDR3 reads TGTGCCAGCAGTGAACGGGCCCAGGGGGCAGGTGAGCAGCCCCAGCATTTT.

This clone has only one observation. The gene calls are TRBV6-4 and TRBJ2-3; either TRBD1 or TRBD2 may fit D (5 bases each). The germline gives CDR1 MRHNA, CDR2 SNTAGT. V lost 10 bases and J 3 bases, leaving 17 bases between the germline ends. This CDR3 is built from 14 residues. CDR3: CATSLGVGTDTQYF. Here the CDR3 DNA reads TGTGCCACCTCCCTGGGGGTGGGGACAGATACGCAGTATTTT.

The chain employs TRBV5-6 and TRBJ2-5, with 10 bases lining up with TRBD2. Germline V gene data show CDR1 as SGHDT and CDR2 as YYEEEE. This CDR3 comprises 16 residues. V lost 0 bases and J lost 2; bases outside the gene matches: 4. CDR3 DNA: TGTGCCAGCAGCTTGGCGGGACTAGCGTTTCAAGAGACCCAGTACTTC. Translation gives CASSLAGLAFQETQYF. The full variable domain, with the rest looked up from reference TRBV5-6 and TRBJ2-5, is DAGVTQSPTHLIKTRGQQVTLRCSPKSGHDTVSWYQQALGQGPQFIFQYYEEEERQRGNFPDRFSGHQFPNYSSELNVNALLLGDSALYLCASSLAGLAFQETQYFGPGTRLLVL.

The chain couples TRBV5-1 to TRBJ1-6; D remains unclear. Trimming took 0 bases from V and 2 from J, leaving 6 bases between them. Germline V lookup: CDR1 SGHRS, CDR2 YFSETQ. The CDR3 contains 15 residues. The CDR3 DNA reads as TGCGCCAGCAGCTTGGACAGACCCTATAATTCACCCCTCCACTTT. This encodes CASSLDRPYNSPLHF.

V gene TRBV10-1 combines with J gene TRBJ2-7; the match to TRBD2 covers 11 bases. V shed 2 bases and J 4 bases; nucleotides not matched to a gene: 4. Germline V gene lookup returns CDR1 WNHNN and CDR2 SYGVQD (reference sequence). The CDR3 contains 15 residues. CDR3 coding DNA: TGCGCCAGCAGTGAGATTGCTAGCGGGAGGTACGAGCAGTACTTC. Amino acids: CASSEIASGRYEQYF.

The chain employs TRBV10-3 and TRBJ1-5; D is uncertain. CDR1 ENHRY and CDR2 SYGVKD come from the germline V gene. CDR3 length: 16 amino acids. The germline V and J ends were trimmed by 0 bases and 2 bases, with 11 bases remaining between them. The CDR3 DNA reads as TGTGCCATCAGTGAGTCGCGAGGGTCTGGCAATCAGCCCCAGCATTTT. This encodes CAISESRGSGNQPQHF.

V and J are TRBV28 and TRBJ1-5; 8 bases align to TRBD1. From germline, CDR1 is MDHEN and CDR2 SYDVKM. This CDR3 is 15 amino acids long. J was trimmed by 6 bases and V by 6 bases; bases with no gene match: 10. CDR3 region: CASRVQGVSSQPQHF. DNA of the CDR3: TGTGCCAGCAGGGTACAGGGGGTAAGTAGTCAGCCCCAGCATTTT.

The J gene is TRBJ2-5, the V gene TRBV29-1, with 9 bases matching TRBD1. V was pared by 4 bases and J by 4 bases, with 4 bases of the junction left unmatched. The CDR3 consists of 13 residues. Looked up from germline, CDR1 is SQVTM and CDR2 is ANQGSEA. This CDR3 is CSVAYRGRETQYF. CDR3 coding DNA: TGCAGCGTTGCGTACAGGGGGCGAGAGACCCAGTACTTC. Using reference TRBV29-1 and TRBJ2-5 for the parts outside the CDR3, the full variable domain is SAVISQKPSRDICQRGTSLTIQCQVDSQVTMMFWYRQQPGQSLTLIATANQGSEATYESGFVIDKFPISRPNLTFSTLTVSNMSPEDSSIYLCSVAYRGRETQYFGPGTRLLVL.

This clone was seen a handful of times. The chain couples TRBV7-8 to TRBJ1-4, with D tentatively TRBD1 (6 bases). There are 16 residues in the CDR3. Trimming took 3 bases from V and 5 from J, leaving 16 bases between them. CDR1 and CDR2 from the germline V gene are SGHVS and FQNEAQ. CDR3 protein: CASSLYRVPLNEKLFF. The CDR3 nucleotides are TGTGCCAGCAGCTTGTACAGGGTACCCCTGAATGAAAAACTGTTTTTT. The whole variable domain, filled in from reference TRBV7-8 and TRBJ1-4, reads GAGVSQSPRYKVAKRGQDVALRCDPISGHVSLFWYQQALGQGPEFLTYFQNEAQLDKSGLPSDRFFAERPEGSVSTLKIQRTQQEDSAVYLCASSLYRVPLNEKLFFGSGTQLSVL.

This chain joins TRBV4-2 and TRBJ2-3; perhaps TRBD2 as D (7 bases). V was cut by 1 base and J by 3 bases, with 14 bases left in between. From germline, CDR1 is LGHNA and CDR2 YNFKEQ. The CDR3 runs to 16 residues. For the CDR3, the DNA is TGTGCCAGCAGCCAAGTGGAGGGGGGGCTTACAGATACGCAGTATTTT. Its protein is CASSQVEGGLTDTQYF.

This chain uses TRBV6-7 with TRBJ2-7; D remains ambiguous. TRBV6-7 falls under the ORF class, with uncertain function. CDR3 size: 10 residues. The V gene lost 4 bases and the J gene lost 6 bases, with 4 bases spanning the gap. CDR3 amino acids: CASSSSEQYF. The CDR3 region has the DNA TGTGCCAGCAGTTCTTCCGAGCAGTACTTC.

This chain connects TRBV2 to TRBJ1-4, with D unresolved. Looked up from germline, CDR1 is SNHLY and CDR2 is FYNNEI. The CDR3 is made up of 12 amino acids. Trimming pared 2 bases from V and 8 bases from J, leaving 6 bases between. Here the CDR3 reads CASSEFLEKLFF. CDR3 nucleotides: TGTGCCAGCAGTGAATTCCTAGAAAAACTGTTTTTT.

The rearrangement links TRBV24-1 to TRBJ2-1, with 9 bases identical to TRBD1. Trimming cost V 6 bases and J 5 bases; bases outside gene matches: 7. The CDR3 contains 15 residues. Germline V CDR1 and CDR2: KGHDR, SFDVKD. The CDR3 sequence: CATSLGQGRDNEQFF. The CDR3 nucleotides read TGTGCCACCAGTCTGGGACAGGGAAGGGACAATGAGCAGTTCTTC.

The chain employs TRBV18 and TRBJ2-1; tentatively, D is TRBD2 (7 bases). Germline CDR1 is KGHSH and CDR2 is LQKENI. V was pared by 3 bases and J by 9 bases, with 24 bases between. The CDR3 is 17 residues long. The CDR3 is CASSPPGILAEGGEQFF. The DNA for the CDR3 is TGTGCCAGCTCACCCCCGGGTATCCTAGCGGAAGGGGGTGAGCAGTTCTTC. Looking up the rest from reference TRBV18 and TRBJ2-1 gives the full variable domain: NAGVMQNPRHLVRRRGQEARLRCSPMKGHSHVYWYRQLPEEGLKFMVYLQKENIIDESGMPKERFSAEFPKEGPSILRIQQVVRGDSAAYFCASSPPGILAEGGEQFFGPGTRLTVL.

This clone occurred a few times. The chain recombines TRBV7-9 with TRBJ2-1; TRBD2 matches 7 bases. V lost 5 bases, J lost 7 bases, and 2 bases stayed unmatched. Germline V gene data show CDR1 as SEHNR and CDR2 as FQNEAQ (reference sequence). CDR3 size: 12 residues. The CDR3 DNA reads TGTGCCAGCAGCCGGACTAGAAATGAGCAGTTCTTC. This encodes CASSRTRNEQFF.

The chain is built from TRBV27 and TRBJ2-7; 7 nucleotides line up with TRBD1. After removal of 2 bases from V and 4 bases from J, the junction contained 11 bases not matched to a gene. The CDR3 length is 16 residues. Germline CDR1 reads MNHEY; CDR2 reads SMNVEV (reference sequence). The CDR3 bases are TGTGCCAGCAGTTTAATAGGGACAGAGAGAGGATACGAGCAGTACTTC. Its protein product is CASSLIGTERGYEQYF.

On this clone: One end of the junction is discordant with germline, which a read error may explain. This chain links TRBV18 with TRBJ1-4; D remains unclear. Germline-derived CDR1 and CDR2 are KGHSH and LQKENI. The CDR3 totals 13 residues. The DNA of the CDR3 is TGTGCCAGCTCACTAATAAGGGATGAGAAACTGTTTTTT. Protein sequence: CASSLIRDEKLFF.

The V call is TRBV5-6, the J call TRBJ1-4, with D unresolved. The V end was cut by 2 bases, the J end by 8 bases, with 10 bases between. Germline CDR1 and CDR2: SGHDT and YYEEEE. The CDR3 consists of 13 residues. DNA of the CDR3: TGTGCCAGCAGCTTTCGGGTTGCCGAAAAACTGTTTTTT. Translated: CASSFRVAEKLFF.

The chain recombines TRBV7-9 with TRBJ2-7; 9 bases map to TRBD1. The germline gives CDR1 SEHNR, CDR2 FQNEAQ (reference sequence). J lost 3 bases, V lost 2 bases, and 5 bases had no gene match. This CDR3 comprises 15 residues. This chain's CDR3 is CASSLWDRAIYEQYF. The CDR3 region has the DNA TGTGCCAGCAGCTTATGGGACAGGGCGATCTACGAGCAGTACTTC.

This clone has a single count. V and J are TRBV19 and TRBJ2-7; TRBD2 aligns across 10 bases. This CDR3 region has 15 residues. The germline V gene encodes CDR1 LNHDA and CDR2 SQIVND (reference sequence). Trimming removed 9 bases from V and 3 bases from J; junction bases left unmatched: 11. CDR3 sequence: CASPQGSGRIYEQYF. CDR3 nucleotide sequence: TGTGCCAGCCCCCAGGGTAGCGGGAGGATCTACGAGCAGTACTTC.